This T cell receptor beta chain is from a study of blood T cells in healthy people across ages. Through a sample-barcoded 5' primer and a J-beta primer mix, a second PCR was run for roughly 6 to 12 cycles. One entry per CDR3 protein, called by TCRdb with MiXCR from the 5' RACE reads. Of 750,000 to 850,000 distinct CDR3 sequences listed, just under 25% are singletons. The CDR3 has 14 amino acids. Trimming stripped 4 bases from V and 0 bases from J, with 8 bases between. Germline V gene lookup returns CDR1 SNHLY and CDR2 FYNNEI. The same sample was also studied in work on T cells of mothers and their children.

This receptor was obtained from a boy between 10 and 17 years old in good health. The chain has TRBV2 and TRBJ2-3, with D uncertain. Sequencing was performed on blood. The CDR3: CASSGQASTDTQYF. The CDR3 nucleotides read TGTGCCAGCAGTGGGCAGGCTAGCACAGATACGCAGTATTTT.